Presented here are 26 T cell receptor beta chains from one specimen sequenced in a study of radiotherapy plus CTLA-4 blockade in lung cancer. The protocol was immunoSEQ multiplex PCR, while the TCRdb copy is restricted to in-frame clones and leaves out a portion. The sample includes roughly 130,000 clones, 85% to 90% seen only once; the top ten take 5.5% to 7%. Source: peripheral blood, taken from a patient treated with radiotherapy plus ipilimumab. The receptor source for this set is a human donor with non-small cell lung cancer that progressed on radiotherapy plus ipilimumab.

The V and J genes are TRBV19 and TRBJ1-4; TRBD1 matches 8 bases. This CDR3 has 15 residues. The V segment lost 7 bases and the J segment 8 bases; nucleotides outside the gene matches: 12. CDR1 is LNHDA and CDR2 is SQIVND in the germline V gene (reference sequence). Here the CDR3 reads CASKKAPGGDEKLFF. CDR3 nucleotides: TGTGCCAGTAAAAAGGCGCCAGGGGGCGACGAAAAACTGTTTTTT.

This clone was seen just once. The chain links TRBV18 to TRBJ2-7; 10 bases align to TRBD2. Germline CDR1 reads KGHSH; CDR2 reads LQKENI. This CDR3 region has 17 residues. J was trimmed by 2 bases and V by 2 bases; bases with no gene match: 9. CDR3 residues: CASSPKASGSWPYEQYF. CDR3 in DNA: TGTGCCAGCTCACCAAAGGCTAGCGGGAGCTGGCCCTACGAGCAGTACTTC.

The CDR3 coding sequence is TGTGCCGAGGGGCGGCTCAACACTGAAGCTTTCTTT. As protein: CAEGRLNTEAFF. The gene calls are TRBV7-2 and TRBJ1-1; D perhaps matches TRBD1 (5 bases). V dropped 11 bases and J dropped 2 bases, with 12 bases sitting between them. In germline, CDR1 is SGHTA, CDR2 FQGNSA. CDR3 length: 12 residues.

The chain combines TRBV5-1 with TRBJ1-4, with 9 positions matching TRBD1. The CDR3 is made up of 14 amino acids. CDR1 is SGHRS and CDR2 is YFSETQ in the germline V gene. V trimming: 4 bases; J trimming: 8 bases; junction bases outside the gene matches: 6. CDR3 residues: CASSTTGGQEKLFF. The CDR3 region has the DNA TGCGCCAGCAGCACTACAGGGGGCCAAGAAAAACTGTTTTTT.

The J gene is TRBJ1-5, the V gene TRBV4-2; D is possibly TRBD1 (5 bases). Trimming shortened V by 2 bases and J by 6 bases, and 14 bases separated the two germline ends. The CDR3 is 15 residues long. CDR1 and CDR2 from the germline V gene are LGHNA and YNFKEQ. CDR3 residues: CASSQTQSQGQPQHF. The CDR3 region has the DNA TGTGCCAGCAGCCAAACTCAGTCGCAGGGTCAGCCCCAGCATTTT.

In nucleotides, the CDR3 is TGTGCCAGCAGCGAGGACAGCTATAACTATGGCTACACCTTC. It encodes CASSEDSYNYGYTF. The chain is built from TRBV9 and TRBJ1-2; the D gene is possibly TRBD1 (6 bases). Germline V gene lookup returns CDR1 SGDLS and CDR2 YYNGEE. There are 14 residues in the CDR3. With 3 bases removed from V and 1 base from J, the gap between germline ends came to 10 bases.

The genes are TRBV25-1 and TRBJ2-7; D perhaps matches TRBD2 (8 bases). Germline values: CDR1 MGHDK, CDR2 SYGVNS. CDR3 length equals 14 residues. V shed 6 bases and J shed 3 bases, with 15 bases lying between them. In DNA form, the CDR3 reads TGTGCCAGCAGCCGGGAGGGGGCTTTCTACGAGCAGTACTTC. It translates to CASSREGAFYEQYF.

The chain recombines TRBV7-3 with TRBJ2-1; D could derive from TRBD1 or TRBD2 (5 bases each). Trimming stripped 4 bases from V and 5 bases from J, with 15 bases between. This CDR3 is built from 15 residues. Germline values: CDR1 SGHTA, CDR2 FQGTGA. The DNA of the CDR3 is TGTGCCAGCAGCTCGGGACCTAACCACAACAATGAGCAGTTCTTC. This codes for CASSSGPNHNNEQFF. Looking up the rest from reference TRBV7-3 and TRBJ2-1 gives the full variable domain: GAGVSQTPSNKVTEKGKYVELRCDPISGHTALYWYRQSLGQGPEFLIYFQGTGAADDSGLPNDRFFAVRPEGSVSTLKIQRTERGDSAVYLCASSSGPNHNNEQFFGPGTRLTVL.

This chain links TRBV15 with TRBJ1-2; a possible D gene is TRBD1 (5 bases). Germline loops: CDR1 LNHNV, CDR2 YYDKDF (reference sequence). The length of the CDR3 is 15 residues. The germline V and J ends were trimmed by 0 bases and 5 bases, with 13 bases remaining between them. CDR3 amino acids: CATSRDSRGRYGYTF. The CDR3, as DNA: TGTGCCACCAGCAGAGATAGTAGGGGCAGGTATGGCTACACCTTC.

This rearrangement joins TRBV7-9 to TRBJ1-2; no clear D gene. CDR3 length: 12 residues. The V gene's germline CDR1 is SEHNR and CDR2 FQNEAQ (reference sequence). The V and J ends lost 3 bases and 7 bases respectively, with 9 bases between them. DNA of the CDR3: TGTGCCAGCAGCTTTCGAGGACGTGGCTACACCTTC. Translated, it gives CASSFRGRGYTF.

The rearrangement joins TRBV2 to TRBJ1-1; 11 nucleotides match TRBD1. V gave up 8 bases and J gave up 7 bases; unmatched junction bases: 9. CDR3 size: 14 residues. Looked up from germline, CDR1 is SNHLY and CDR2 is FYNNEI. The CDR3 region is CASRRDRGWSEAFF. The CDR3, as DNA: TGTGCCAGCCGAAGGGACAGGGGGTGGAGTGAAGCTTTCTTT.

The chain has TRBV6-5 and TRBJ2-7, with D perhaps matching TRBD2 (6 bases). V lost 8 bases and J 1 base, leaving 12 bases between the germline ends. Germline V gene lookup returns CDR1 MNHEY and CDR2 SVGAGI. The CDR3 sequence is 13 residues long. The CDR3: CASSTRGSYEQYF. The CDR3 DNA follows: TGTGCCAGCTCCACCCGGGGGTCCTACGAGCAGTACTTC.

V gene TRBV5-1 combines with J gene TRBJ2-6; D not resolved. V was shortened by 5 bases and J by 0 bases, with 9 bases between the two germline ends. Germline-derived CDR1 and CDR2 are SGHRS and YFSETQ. The CDR3 covers 15 residues. In DNA form, the CDR3 reads TGCGCCAGCAGTAGCCCAAGCTCTGGGGCCAACGTCCTGACTTTC. This codes for CASSSPSSGANVLTF.

The chain joins TRBV19 to TRBJ2-2; D remains ambiguous. The length of the CDR3 is 15 residues. Trimming removed 1 base from V and 0 bases from J, with 6 bases in between. Germline assignment: CDR1 LNHDA and CDR2 SQIVND (reference sequence). CDR3 loop: CASSIVTANTGELFF. CDR3 nucleotide sequence: TGTGCCAGTAGTATAGTCACCGCGAACACCGGGGAGCTGTTTTTT.

A single count supports this clone. The rearrangement uses TRBV5-1 and TRBJ2-1, with 10 bases identical to TRBD2. The CDR3 is 15 residues long. Per germline, CDR1 SGHRS and CDR2 YFSETQ. Trimming at V came to 1 base and at J to 7 bases, leaving 5 bases not matched to a gene. The CDR3 nucleotides are TGCGCCAGCAGCTTGAGAGCGGGAGGGGGTAATGAGCAGTTCTTC. Translation gives CASSLRAGGGNEQFF.

The genes are TRBV7-2 and TRBJ1-5, with 9 bases that match TRBD1. The CDR3 is 14 amino acids. V trimming: 5 bases; J trimming: 8 bases; junction bases outside the gene matches: 7. The germline gives CDR1 SGHTA, CDR2 FQGNSA. Here the CDR3 reads CASSLNRGQKPQHF. In DNA form, the CDR3 reads TGTGCCAGCAGCCTAAACAGGGGGCAGAAGCCCCAGCATTTT.

The chain recombines TRBV2 with TRBJ2-3, with D possibly being TRBD1 (6 bases). Trimming cost V 8 bases and J 4 bases, with 16 bases left between them. The germline gives CDR1 SNHLY, CDR2 FYNNEI. CDR3 length equals 14 residues. CDR3 in DNA: TGTGCCAGCTCGATAGGGGGTGGCCCAGATACGCAGTATTTT. Encoded protein: CASSIGGGPDTQYF.

This clone was seen a single time. J is TRBJ1-2 and V is TRBV19; 8 bases fit TRBD1. This CDR3 spans 17 amino acids. CDR1 is LNHDA, CDR2 SQIVND, per germline (reference sequence). The V segment lost 6 bases and the J segment 5 bases; nucleotides outside the gene matches: 17. CDR3 nucleotides: TGTGCCAGTAGCCCCAGGGGGCTTGATCGGTTAGGATATGGCTACACCTTC. Encoded protein: CASSPRGLDRLGYGYTF.

V is TRBV6-5 and J is TRBJ1-2, with a possible D match to TRBD1 (6 bases). CDR3 length: 15 residues. Germline V gene data show CDR1 as MNHEY and CDR2 as SVGAGI. V gave up 7 bases and J gave up 7 bases, with 22 bases separating them. As DNA, the CDR3 is TGTGCCAGCATGGTTGAAGGACAGATGCGGGGTGGCTACACCTTC. Translating it yields CASMVEGQMRGGYTF.

The chain combines TRBV6-1 with TRBJ2-3, with 10 bases identical to TRBD2. Germline trimming cut 1 base from V and 1 base from J; bases unmatched to any gene: 11. Germline V gene lookup returns CDR1 MNHNS and CDR2 SASEGT. The CDR3 has 19 residues. In nucleotides, the CDR3 is TGTGCCAGCAGTGAAGGGTTGTTAGCGGGAGGTCCTGGCACAGATACGCAGTATTTT. This translates into CASSEGLLAGGPGTDTQYF.

This clone showed up just a few times. This rearrangement joins TRBV5-1 to TRBJ2-5, with 11 bases matching TRBD2. Unmatched junction bases numbered 1, after V lost 0 bases and J lost 3 bases. Germline lookup yields CDR1 SGHRS and CDR2 YFSETQ. The CDR3 extends over 15 amino acids. The CDR3 loop is CASSLALAGEETQYF. CDR3 in DNA: TGCGCCAGCAGCTTGGCACTAGCGGGAGAAGAGACCCAGTACTTC. Full variable domain (missing parts from reference TRBV5-1 and TRBJ2-5): KAGVTQTPRYLIKTRGQQVTLSCSPISGHRSVSWYQQTPGQGLQFLFEYFSETQRNKGNFPGRFSGRQFSNSRSEMNVSTLELGDSALYLCASSLALAGEETQYFGPGTRLLVL.

DNA for the CDR3: TGTGCCAGCAGCTTAGACATCTCCTATGGCTACACCTTC. Translation gives CASSLDISYGYTF. The rearrangement links TRBV7-8 to TRBJ1-2; no clear D. V lost 1 base and J 4 bases, leaving 7 bases between the germline ends. Germline CDR1 and CDR2: SGHVS and FQNEAQ. This CDR3 has 13 amino acids. Drawing the rest from reference TRBV7-8 and TRBJ1-2, the complete variable domain is GAGVSQSPRYKVAKRGQDVALRCDPISGHVSLFWYQQALGQGPEFLTYFQNEAQLDKSGLPSDRFFAERPEGSVSTLKIQRTQQEDSAVYLCASSLDISYGYTFGSGTRLTVV.

V is TRBV5-1 and J is TRBJ2-7; D is unclear. The CDR3 spans 12 residues. The V end lost 1 base, the J end lost 3 bases, and 5 bases lay between the germline ends. Germline V lookup: CDR1 SGHRS, CDR2 YFSETQ. The CDR3 region is CASSLTDYEQYF. DNA for the CDR3: TGCGCCAGCAGCTTGACCGACTACGAGCAGTACTTC.

The V gene is TRBV6-6, the J gene TRBJ2-7, with D possibly being TRBD1 (5 bases). This CDR3 has 13 amino acids. The germline gives CDR1 MNHNY, CDR2 SVGAGI (reference sequence). V lost 6 bases and J lost 3, with 12 bases in between. The CDR3 coding sequence is TGTGCCAGCAGCCAGATAGGGGACTACGAGCAGTACTTC. It encodes CASSQIGDYEQYF.

This chain connects TRBV14 to TRBJ2-1; a weak D match, TRBD1 (6 bases). V lost 5 bases, J lost 10 bases, and 18 bases lay in between. Germline CDR1 is SGHDN and CDR2 is FVKESK. The CDR3 is 14 residues long. CDR3: CASSSGLGQYEQFF. Here the CDR3 DNA reads TGTGCCAGCAGCTCAGGACTGGGACAATACGAGCAGTTCTTC. Using reference TRBV14 and TRBJ2-1 for the parts outside the CDR3, the full variable domain is EAGVTQFPSHSVIEKGQTVTLRCDPISGHDNLYWYRRVMGKEIKFLLHFVKESKQDESGMPNNRFLAERTGGTYSTLKVQPAELEDSGVYFCASSSGLGQYEQFFGPGTRLTVL.

The rearrangement joins TRBV6-1 to TRBJ1-3; 11 bases align to TRBD1. CDR1 MNHNS and CDR2 SASEGT come from the germline V gene. J was trimmed by 4 bases and V by 4 bases; bases with no gene match: 15. This CDR3 is 19 amino acids long. The CDR3 bases are TGTGCCAGCAGTGCCAAGGGGACAGGGGGAACGTCAGGCGGAAACACCATATATTTT. Residues: CASSAKGTGGTSGGNTIYF.